This T cell receptor (beta chain) stems from a study of tissue T cells after allogeneic stem cell transplantation. Germline assignment: CDR1 KGHPV and CDR2 FQNQEV (reference sequence). With 2 bases removed from V and 4 bases from J, the gap between germline ends came to 6 bases. This CDR3 is built from 12 residues. The table came from immunoSEQ multiplex PCR; TCRdb's copy has only in-frame clones and leaves some out. The data contain around 10,000 clones, roughly 41% of them seen just once; the ten biggest clones take up over 7%. This clone was picked up a small number of times. What it binds is not known. Gene names denote mouse genes. The read comes to an end 1 residue before the CDR3 does, leaving the germline J gene to fill in the end. The sample has other DNA sequences that encode this CDR3 too. The study's findings and limits: Motif-based clustering found tissue-specific repertoire signatures shared across patients, though few clones were shared.

Documented time point: mouse harvest day 7 after allogeneic transplant. The graft held 10^6 splenic CD5+ T cells and 10^7 T-cell-depleted bone marrow cells. The receptor was isolated from a female BALB/c mouse given C57BL/6 T cells with graft-versus-host disease after an allogeneic hematopoietic cell transplant. The rearrangement links TRBV26 to TRBJ2-7; the D gene is possibly TRBD1 (6 bases). Source material: gut tissue. CDR3 sequence reads: CASSLGQYEQYF. The sequenced CDR3 bases are TGTGCCAGCAGTCTGGGACAGTATGAACAGTAC.